The rows below give T cell receptor beta chains drawn from one sample of a study of cytomegalovirus exposure and HLA in healthy donors. Sequencing was performed with immunoSEQ multiplex PCR; in TCRdb, only in-frame clones are kept and a portion is missing. The table lists 90,000 to 100,000 clones. The sample was PBMCs. The receptors were sampled from a woman between 25 and 40 years old in good health and CMV-seronegative. CDR3s include the opening cysteine and the closing phenylalanine or tryptophan. D genes are given only for firm matches.

>14|TRBD1|TRBV27|TRBJ2-7
TGTGCCAGCAGTCACCGGGACAGAGCCTACGAGCAGTACTTC
CASSHRDRAYEQYF
>14|NA|TRBV6-5|TRBJ2-3
TGTGCCAGCAGTTTGCAGGTGGCACAAGATACGCAGTATTTT
CASSLQVAQDTQYF
>15|NA|TRBV2|TRBJ1-5
TGTGCCAGCAGGGAATTCCTCTATAGCAATCAGCCCCAGCATTTT
CASREFLYSNQPQHF
>15|NA|TRBV7-8|TRBJ1-1
TGTGCCAGCAGCCAACCTCGGGGGGAGCGCACTGAAGCTTTCTTT
CASSQPRGERTEAFF
>13|NA|TRBV7-2|TRBJ2-6
TGTGCCAGCACCTCCTCTGGGGCCAACGTCCTGACTTTC
CASTSSGANVLTF
>13|TRBD1|TRBV6-5|TRBJ1-2
TGTGCCAGCAGTCTGGGACAGGTCTATGGCTACACCTTC
CASSLGQVYGYTF
>16|TRBD1|TRBV9|TRBJ1-2
TGTGCCAGCAGCGGGGACAGGGAGGTTGAACGCTATGGCTACACCTTC
CASSGDREVERYGYTF
>16|NA|TRBV10-2|TRBJ1-5
TGCGCCAGCAGTGGGCCTGGGGCCGTTAATGGTTGGCCCCAGCATTTT
CASSGPGAVNGWPQHF
>17|TRBD2|TRBV7-3|TRBJ2-1
TGTGCCAGCAGCTTATTGGGGGGAGGGAGGGCATACAATGAGCAGTTCTTC
CASSLLGGGRAYNEQFF
>13|NA|TRBV6-5|TRBJ2-6
TGTGCCAGCAGCTTTACTGGGGCCAACGTCCTGACTTTC
CASSFTGANVLTF
>14|NA|TRBV10-3|TRBJ2-3
TGTGCCATCAGTGAATCTAGTGGCACAGATACGCAGTATTTT
CAISESSGTDTQYF
>14|NA|TRBV6-1|TRBJ1-1
TGTGCCAGCAGTGAGGCGGGGACGGGGACTGAAGCTTTCTTT
CASSEAGTGTEAFF
>14|TRBD1|TRBV19|TRBJ2-7
TGTGCCAGTAGTAGCGGGACAGGCAACTACGAGCAGTACTTC
CASSSGTGNYEQYF
>18|NA|TRBV7-2|TRBJ1-5
TGTGCCAGCAGCTTAGCCGGTTCCATCTCTGATAGCAATCAGCCCCAGCATTTT
CASSLAGSISDSNQPQHF
>16|TRBD1|TRBV7-2|TRBJ2-3
TGTGCCAGCAGCTCCCACGGGACAGGGAAGACAGATACGCAGTATTTT
CASSSHGTGKTDTQYF
>13|NA|TRBV6-1|TRBJ2-1
TGTGCCAGCAGTGGAGGAGCCTACAATGAGCAGTTCTTC
CASSGGAYNEQFF
>17|NA|TRBV4-2|TRBJ2-2
TGTGCCAGCAGCCAAGCCCAGGGGATTCCCGGCACCGGGGAGCTGTTTTTT
CASSQAQGIPGTGELFF
>15|TRBD1|TRBV2|TRBJ1-1
TGTGCCAGCAGTGATTACAGGGGCGGGAACACTGAAGCTTTCTTT
CASSDYRGGNTEAFF
>16|NA|TRBV6-4|TRBJ2-2
TGTGCCAGCAGTGATGAGGCGGGATCCAACACCGGGGAGCTGTTTTTT
CASSDEAGSNTGELFF
>18|TRBD1|TRBV7-2|TRBJ1-1
TGTGCCAGCAGCTTAGGGCCGACAGGGGGCGTTTGGGACACTGAAGCTTTCTTT
CASSLGPTGGVWDTEAFF
>15|NA|TRBV14|TRBJ2-1
TGTGCCAGCAGCCAAGGACAGCGTCCCTACAATGAGCAGTTCTTC
CASSQGQRPYNEQFF
>15|NA|TRBV7-2|TRBJ2-3
TGTGCCAGCAGCTTAGAGAGTGGGGCCACAGATACGCAGTATTTT
CASSLESGATDTQYF
>18|TRBD1|TRBV6-9|TRBJ2-7
TGTGCCAGCAGTTATTCCCGAGGAAGGACAGGGGGAAAGTACGAGCAGTACTTC
CASSYSRGRTGGKYEQYF
>10|NA|TRBV9|TRBJ2-7
TGTGCCAGCTCGGGTTACGAGCAGTACTTC
CASSGYEQYF
>15|NA|TRBV2|TRBJ2-5
TGTGCCAGCAGTGTCTTCCTGGGCAGCCAAGAGACCCAGTACTTC
CASSVFLGSQETQYF
>15|NA|TRBV19|TRBJ2-7
TGTGCCAGTAGTATAGGACAGCCGAACTCCTACGAGCGGTACTTC
CASSIGQPNSYERYF
>15|TRBD1|TRBV4-1|TRBJ2-2
TGCGCCAGCAGCCAAAGGACAGGGAAGCCCGGGGAGCTGTTTTTT
CASSQRTGKPGELFF
>13|NA|TRBV28|TRBJ1-1
TGTGCCAGCAGTTTTGTGGGACTTCAGGAAGCTTTCTTT
CASSFVGLQEAFF
>14|TRBD2|TRBV30|TRBJ2-7
TGTGCCTGGAATATTAGCGGGAGATTAGTGGAGCAGTACTTC
CAWNISGRLVEQYF
>14|NA|TRBV30|TRBJ1-2
TGTGCCTGGAGTGACGCAGGTCAGGCGTATGGCTACACCTTC
CAWSDAGQAYGYTF
>17|TRBD1|TRBV19|TRBJ1-5
TGTGCCAGTAGTATAAAGTCCGGGACAGCAAACAATCAGCCCCAGCATTTT
CASSIKSGTANNQPQHF
>14|NA|TRBV7-2|TRBJ1-2
TGTGCCAGCAGCTTAGCCGGTCTGCTCGGGGGCTACACCTTC
CASSLAGLLGGYTF
>15|NA|TRBV4-1|TRBJ1-5
TGCGCCAGCAGCCAAGGCGGGGCACGGCATCAGCCCCAGCATTTT
CASSQGGARHQPQHF
>15|TRBD2|TRBV6-5|TRBJ2-3
TGTGCCAGCAGTCGACTAGCGGGAGATGTAAATACGCAGTATTTT
CASSRLAGDVNTQYF
>15|TRBD1|TRBV5-1|TRBJ1-1
TGCGCCAGCAGCACGGGACAGGGATTGGCCACTGAAGCTTTCTTT
CASSTGQGLATEAFF
>14|TRBD1|TRBV30|TRBJ2-7
TGTGCCTGGAGGGTCACAGGGGGACGAGACGAGCAGTACTTC
CAWRVTGGRDEQYF
>13|TRBD2|TRBV6-5|TRBJ2-7
TGTGCCAGCAGGACGGGGGGGACCTACGAGCAGTACTTC
CASRTGGTYEQYF
>11|NA|TRBV29-1|TRBJ2-2
TGCAGCGTTTCAGGGGCCGGGGAGCTGTTTTTT
CSVSGAGELFF
>12|NA|TRBV27|TRBJ2-2
TGTGCCAGCAGAGACTACACCGGGGAGCTGTTTTTT
CASRDYTGELFF
>14|TRBD1|TRBV10-1|TRBJ2-1
TGCGCCAGCAGTAGGACAGGGGAATTGCATGAGCAGTTCTTC
CASSRTGELHEQFF
>14|NA|TRBV6-5|TRBJ1-1
TGTGCCAGCAGTCCGCCAGGGGTGGACACTGAAGCTTTCTTT
CASSPPGVDTEAFF
>11|NA|TRBV2|TRBJ2-7
TGTGCCAGCATTAAGGGGTACGAGCAGTACTTC
CASIKGYEQYF
>14|TRBD1|TRBV10-3|TRBJ2-1
TGTGCCATCAGTGCTTGGACAGGGGACAATGAGCAGTTCTTC
CAISAWTGDNEQFF
>16|NA|TRBV18|TRBJ2-2
TGTGCCAGCTCATACCTGACAGGTCCCTCGGCCGGGGAGCTGTTTTTT
CASSYLTGPSAGELFF
>15|NA|TRBV4-1|TRBJ1-2
TGCGCCAGCAGCCAAGAGGGGGGGTCTAACTATGGCTACACCTTC
CASSQEGGSNYGYTF
>14|NA|TRBV5-1|TRBJ1-4
TGCGCCAGCAGCTTGGCCAGCCAGGATGAAAAACTGTTTTTT
CASSLASQDEKLFF
>12|NA|TRBV11-2|TRBJ2-2
TGTGCCAGCGGGTACGGGGCCGGGGAGCTGTTTTTT
CASGYGAGELFF
>15|NA|TRBV7-6|TRBJ1-3
TGTGCCAGCAGCTCAATACAGGAATCTGGAAACACCATATATTTT
CASSSIQESGNTIYF
>20|NA|TRBV4-1|TRBJ2-4
TGCGCCAGCAGCCAATCCTTCTTGGGGCTAGACAGATTAGCCAAAAACATTCAGTACTTC
CASSQSFLGLDRLAKNIQYF
>15|NA|TRBV9|TRBJ1-5
TGTGCCAGCAGCGTAGGGCAGGGGATCAATCAGCCCCAGCATTTT
CASSVGQGINQPQHF
>14|TRBD1|TRBV7-9|TRBJ2-5
TGTGCCAGCAGCTTAGGGGGACAGGGCGCGGCCCAGTACTTC
CASSLGGQGAAQYF
>15|NA|TRBV7-2|TRBJ2-5
TGTGCCAGCACCCCCCAGTCAGACGGGGAAGAGACCCAGTACTTC
CASTPQSDGEETQYF
>15|NA|TRBV10-3|TRBJ1-5
TGTGCCATCAGTGAGTCAGGGGGAGGCAATCAGCCCCAGCATTTT
CAISESGGGNQPQHF
>15|TRBD1|TRBV28|TRBJ2-3
TGTGCCAGCAGTTTATATGGGACAGGGATGATTACGCAGTATTTT
CASSLYGTGMITQYF
>15|NA|TRBV19|TRBJ1-5
TGTGCCAGTAGTATATCTAGAGGGCGCAATCAGCCCCAGCATTTT
CASSISRGRNQPQHF
>11|NA|TRBV30|TRBJ1-4
TGTGCCTGGACAGGGAATGAAAAACTGTTTTTT
CAWTGNEKLFF
>16|NA|TRBV5-1|TRBJ1-6
TGCGCCAGCAGCTTCACCCGACAGGAAAGCGGATCACCCCTCCACTTT
CASSFTRQESGSPLHF
>12|NA|TRBV25-1|TRBJ2-3
TGTGCCAGCAGTGGCCCGGTGGATACGCAGTATTTT
CASSGPVDTQYF